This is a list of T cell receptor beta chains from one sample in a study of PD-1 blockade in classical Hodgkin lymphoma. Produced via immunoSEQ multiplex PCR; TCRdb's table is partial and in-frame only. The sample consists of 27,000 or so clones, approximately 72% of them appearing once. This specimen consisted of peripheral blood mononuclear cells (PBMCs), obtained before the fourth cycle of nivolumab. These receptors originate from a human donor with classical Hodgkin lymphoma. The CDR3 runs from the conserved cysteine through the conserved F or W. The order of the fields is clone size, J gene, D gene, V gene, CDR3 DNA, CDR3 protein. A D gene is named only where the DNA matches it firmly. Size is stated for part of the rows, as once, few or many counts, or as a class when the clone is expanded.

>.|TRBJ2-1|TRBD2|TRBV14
TGTGCCAGCAGCCAAGAAGCGGGAGGCTCCTACAATGAGCAGTTCTTC
CASSQEAGGSYNEQFF
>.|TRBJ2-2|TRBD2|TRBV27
TGTGCCAGCAGGGCGGGGGGGGCTTACACCGGGGAGCTGTTTTTT
CASRAGGAYTGELFF
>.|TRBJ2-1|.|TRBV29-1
TGCAGCGTTGAGCCGGGGGGCAAGGAGCAGTTCTTC
CSVEPGGKEQFF
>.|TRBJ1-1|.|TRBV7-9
TGTGCCAGCAGCCCCGTCGGAGGGGACCCTGAAGCTTTCTTT
CASSPVGGDPEAFF
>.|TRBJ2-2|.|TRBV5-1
TGCGCCAGCAGCGGGGGGTTGAACACCGGGGAGCTGTTTTTT
CASSGGLNTGELFF
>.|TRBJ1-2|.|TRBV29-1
TGCAGCGGGATCGACGGTAACTATGGCTACACCTTC
CSGIDGNYGYTF
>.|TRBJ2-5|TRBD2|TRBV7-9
TGTGCCAGCAGCCTTGGACTAGCGGGGAGTCAAGAGACCCAGTACTTC
CASSLGLAGSQETQYF
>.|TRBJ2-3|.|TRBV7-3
TGTGCCAGCAGCTTAACCGGAGTCAACACAGATACGCAGTATTTT
CASSLTGVNTDTQYF
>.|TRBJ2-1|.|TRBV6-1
TGTGCCAGCAGTGAATCTGGACAGCCCAATGAGCAGTTCTTC
CASSESGQPNEQFF
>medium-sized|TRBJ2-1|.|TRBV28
TGTGCCAGTAGCCGCTCCTACAATGAGCAGTTCTTC
CASSRSYNEQFF
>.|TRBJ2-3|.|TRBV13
TGTGCCAGCAGCTCCCGGGAAAATACGCAGTATTTT
CASSSRENTQYF
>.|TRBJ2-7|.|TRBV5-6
TGTGCCAGCAGCTCCGAAAGCCGGCGTTACGAGCAGTACTTC
CASSSESRRYEQYF
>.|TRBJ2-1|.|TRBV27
TGTGCCAGCAGTCCAGGCATTCACTTGGGACGTTACAATGAGCAGTTCTTC
CASSPGIHLGRYNEQFF
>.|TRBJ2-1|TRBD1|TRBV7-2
TGTGCCAGCAGCAGCTGGGTTGGACAGGTATACAATGAGCAGTTCTTC
CASSSWVGQVYNEQFF
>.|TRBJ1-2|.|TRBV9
TGTGCCAGCAGCGTAGGCCGAGGGGCTAACTATGGCTACACCTTC
CASSVGRGANYGYTF
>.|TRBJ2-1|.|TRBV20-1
TGCAGTGTGGAGCCCGACAATGAGCAGTTCTTC
CSVEPDNEQFF
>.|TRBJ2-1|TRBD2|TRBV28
TGTGCCAGCAGTCCCATCGGACTAGCGGGAGGGGAATACAATGAGCAGTTCTTC
CASSPIGLAGGEYNEQFF
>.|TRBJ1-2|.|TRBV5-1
TGCGCCAGCAGCTTGGAGGCAGGGAGGAATGGCTACACCTTC
CASSLEAGRNGYTF
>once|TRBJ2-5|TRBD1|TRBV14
TGTGCCAGCAGCCCTGGGACAGGGGAGACCCAGTACTTC
CASSPGTGETQYF
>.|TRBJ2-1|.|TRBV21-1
TGTGCCAGCAGCAAAAGAACAGGGGGTTACAATGAGCAGTTCTTC
CASSKRTGGYNEQFF
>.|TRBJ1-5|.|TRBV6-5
TGTGCCAGCAGTTATGCAGCTAATCAGCCCCAGCATTTT
CASSYAANQPQHF
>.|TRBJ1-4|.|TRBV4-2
TGTGCCAGCAGCCACCCAGGCATGGTTTTGGACGAAAAACTGTTTTTT
CASSHPGMVLDEKLFF
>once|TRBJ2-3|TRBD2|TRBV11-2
TGTGCCAGCAGCTCGATAGCGGGAGGGTTCTCAGATACGCAGTATTTT
CASSSIAGGFSDTQYF
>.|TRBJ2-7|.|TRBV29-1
TGCAGCGCAAGTGCCGAGAGGCAGTACTTC
CSASAERQYF
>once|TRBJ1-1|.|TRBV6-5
TGTGCCAGCAGTTACTCGAGGAGGGAAGCTTTCTTT
CASSYSRREAFF
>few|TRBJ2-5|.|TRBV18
TGTGCCAGCTCACCGGCAGAGGGCCAGTACTTC
CASSPAEGQYF
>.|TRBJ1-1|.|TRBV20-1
TGCAGTGCCGGGATCGCTGAAGCTTTCTTT
CSAGIAEAFF
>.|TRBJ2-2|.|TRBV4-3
TGCGCCAGCAGCCACTCTGCGGTCACCGGGGAGCTGTTTTTT
CASSHSAVTGELFF
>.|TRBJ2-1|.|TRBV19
TGTGCCAGTAGTATTCTGTGGGACAATGAGCAGTTCTTC
CASSILWDNEQFF
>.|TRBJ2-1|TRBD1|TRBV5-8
TGTGCCAGCAGCTTCAGGGGGCACTACAATGAGCAGTTCTTC
CASSFRGHYNEQFF
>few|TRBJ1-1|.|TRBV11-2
TGTGCCAGCAGCTTGCCTTACATGAACACTGAAGCTTTCTTT
CASSLPYMNTEAFF
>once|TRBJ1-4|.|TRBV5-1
TGCGCCAGCAGCGAAGCCGGGACAAGCGATGAAAAACTGTTTTTT
CASSEAGTSDEKLFF
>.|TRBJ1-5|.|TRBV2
TGTGCCAGCAGTGAAGCGGACAGTCCCAATCAGCCCCAGCATTTT
CASSEADSPNQPQHF
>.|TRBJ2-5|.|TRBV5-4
TGTGCCAGCAGCTTGCGGTCTGGGCAGGGTGGTCGAGAGACCCAGTACTTC
CASSLRSGQGGRETQYF
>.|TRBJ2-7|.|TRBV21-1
TGTGCCAGCAGCACTTCGCCCGCGGGGGTTTTCTACGAGCAGTACTTC
CASSTSPAGVFYEQYF
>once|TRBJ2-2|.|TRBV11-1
TGTGCCAGCAGCTTATTCCCCGGGAGATTGGGGACCGGGGAGCTGTTTTTT
CASSLFPGRLGTGELFF
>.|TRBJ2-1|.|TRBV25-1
TGTGCCAGCAGTGAATATTGGACCGCGGGGCAGTTCTTC
CASSEYWTAGQFF
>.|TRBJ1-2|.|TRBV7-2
TGTGCCAGCAGCGCGGGGACGGCATATGGCTACACCTTC
CASSAGTAYGYTF
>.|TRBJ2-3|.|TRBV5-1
TGCGCCAGCAGCTTTCCGGCGGGGACCGGCACAGATACGCAGTATTTT
CASSFPAGTGTDTQYF
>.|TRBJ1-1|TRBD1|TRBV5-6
TGTGCCAGCAGCTTTGGGACAGGGGTACTGAACACTGAAGCTTTCTTT
CASSFGTGVLNTEAFF
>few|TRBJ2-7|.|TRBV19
TGTGCCAGTTCAGTCAAGCGGGCCGCCGAGCAGTACTTC
CASSVKRAAEQYF
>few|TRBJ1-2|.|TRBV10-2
TGCGCCAGCAGTGATTCTGGTAACTATGGCTACACCTTC
CASSDSGNYGYTF
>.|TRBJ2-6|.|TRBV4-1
TGCGCCAGCAGCCAACTCGGGGGATCTGGGGCCAACGTCCTGACTTTC
CASSQLGGSGANVLTF
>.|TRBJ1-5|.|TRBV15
TGTGCCACCAGCGAAGAAGGGGGAGGAGGTCAGCCCCAGCATTTT
CATSEEGGGGQPQHF
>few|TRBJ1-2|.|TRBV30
TGTGCCTGGAGTCGGAGGACAGCCGCTTCCTATGGCTACACCTTC
CAWSRRTAASYGYTF
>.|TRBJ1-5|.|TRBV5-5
TGTGCCAGCAGCTCACAGGTTTCCAATCAGCCCCAGCATTTT
CASSSQVSNQPQHF
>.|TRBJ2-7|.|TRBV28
TGTGCCGCAAAGGGGACGCCCTCCTACGAGCAGTACTTC
CAAKGTPSYEQYF